This T cell receptor (beta chain) was identified during a study of OX40 agonist ivuxolimab in advanced cancers. The ends lost 5 bases at V and 1 base at J; junction bases unmatched: 11. CDR1 is LNHDA, CDR2 SQIVND, per germline (reference sequence). The CDR3 is 16 residues long. Clones were sequenced by immunoSEQ multiplex PCR, and TCRdb holds only the in-frame ones, with some missing. The repertoire consists of tens of thousands of clones, with roughly 85% occurring once and the leading ten covering less than 4%. Sequences were derived from CD4+ or CD8+ T cells sorted from blood, sampled in a trial of the OX40 agonist ivuxolimab. The receptor was derived from an adult with an advanced solid tumor such as melanoma, head and neck, liver or kidney cancer. This sequence joins TRBV19 and TRBJ2-7, with 7 bases lining up with TRBD2. CDR3 sequence reads: CASSSPSGGLSYEQYF. The CDR3 DNA reads TGTGCCAGTAGTTCCCCGTCGGGAGGATTATCCTACGAGCAGTACTTC.